This T cell receptor (beta chain) was captured in a study of response to subunit inactivated influenza vaccine. Findings and caveats of the study: Each seasonal flu vaccination may recruit only limited new T cells, authors suggested.

TCRdb reprocessed the RT-PCR reads via MiXCR and lists one record per CDR3 protein. The data contain about 650,000 distinct CDR3 sequences, about a sixth of them singletons. The CDR3 consists of 14 residues. The germline gives CDR1 DFQATT, CDR2 SNEGSKA (reference sequence). V lost 2 bases to trimming and J lost 3 bases; unmatched junction nucleotides: 7. This clonotype was seen ten or more times. Its antigen is still unknown. The origin of this receptor is a man aged 50 to 60 who received an inactivated influenza vaccine. The sample here was PBMCs from blood, taken roughly 12 days after vaccination. The rearrangement uses TRBV20-1 and TRBJ2-7; 7 bases map to TRBD1. In nucleotides, the CDR3 is TGCAGTGCTAGACTTCCATCAGGGGGCTACGAGCAGTACTTC. Protein product: CSARLPSGGYEQYF.